Following are 8 T cell receptor beta chains from one sample sequenced in a study of blood T cell repertoires in COVID-19. Generated by immunoSEQ multiplex PCR, the TCRdb table keeps only in-frame clones and is missing some. The table lists some 45,000 clones, almost 85% of them singletons. The source material was peripheral blood. The receptors originated from a woman between 55 and 75 years old with acute or convalescent COVID-19.

This CDR3 is CASSPGGREASYEQYF. Written as DNA, the CDR3 is TGCGCCAGCAGCCCGGGAGGCAGGGAGGCGTCCTACGAGCAGTACTTC. This chain links TRBV5-1 with TRBJ2-7, with 7 positions matching TRBD2. Germline lookup yields CDR1 SGHRS and CDR2 YFSETQ. There are 16 residues in the CDR3. V lost 4 bases and J lost 1; bases outside the gene matches: 11.

V usage is TRBV6-6 and J usage is TRBJ2-3; 9 bases line up with TRBD2. CDR3 size: 16 residues. The germline gives CDR1 MNHNY, CDR2 SVGAGI (reference sequence). Losses at the gene ends were 6 bases for V and 0 bases for J; bases not matched to a gene: 7. CDR3 DNA: TGTGCCAGCAGCGCACTCCTAGCGGGGAGCACAGATACGCAGTATTTT. Translation gives CASSALLAGSTDTQYF.

This clone was detected only a few times. The chain is built from TRBV5-1 and TRBJ1-6; 9 bases are shared with TRBD1. The CDR3 loop spans 18 amino acids. Trimming took 6 bases from V and 0 from J; bases not matched to a gene: 10. Germline V lookup: CDR1 SGHRS, CDR2 YFSETQ. CDR3 in amino acids: CASNSGTGPLSYNSPLHF. CDR3 sequence (DNA): TGCGCCAGCAATTCCGGGACAGGGCCCCTCTCCTATAATTCACCCCTCCACTTT.

This clone was picked up many times. V gene TRBV6-2 or TRBV6-3 combines with J gene TRBJ2-2, with 9 nucleotides matching TRBD2. J gave up 6 bases and V 6 bases, and 11 bases lay outside the gene matches. The CDR3 consists of 16 residues. Germline CDR1 reads MNHEY; CDR2 reads SVGEGT. DNA for the CDR3: TGTGCCAGCAGCAGTGGACTAGCGCGGGGGGCCGGGGAGCTGTTTTTT. It codes for CASSSGLARGAGELFF.

The J gene is TRBJ1-2, the V gene TRBV11-2; D may be TRBD1 (6 bases). This CDR3 contains 17 residues. The ends were cut back, 5 bases at V and 3 bases at J, with 22 bases in the middle. Germline V CDR1 and CDR2: SGHAT, FQNNGV. In DNA form, the CDR3 reads TGTGCCAGCAGCCCTATCCGCGGGGGGCCTCTAGACTATGGCTACACCTTC. Its translation is CASSPIRGGPLDYGYTF.

The V call is TRBV19, the J call TRBJ1-1; no firm D call. The V gene's germline CDR1 is LNHDA and CDR2 SQIVND (reference sequence). The germline V and J ends were trimmed by 7 bases and 1 base, with 13 bases remaining between them. The CDR3 spans 14 residues. In nucleotides, the CDR3 is TGTGCCAGTAAAGCGGGCCCGGCGAACACTGAAGCTTTCTTT. Residues: CASKAGPANTEAFF.

The gene calls are TRBV7-3 and TRBJ2-5; TRBD1 matches 7 bases. Trimming removed 4 bases from V and 1 base from J; junction bases left unmatched: 3. The CDR3 covers 14 residues. CDR1 is SGHTA, CDR2 FQGTGA, per germline. CDR3 bases: TGTGCCAGCAGCTCAGGGGGACGCCAAGAGACCCAGTACTTC. It translates to CASSSGGRQETQYF.

The chain couples TRBV7-8 to TRBJ1-2, with D hard to call. The CDR3 extends over 12 amino acids. Looked up from germline, CDR1 is SGHVS and CDR2 is FQNEAQ. The V and J ends lost 6 bases and 6 bases respectively, with 11 bases between them. CDR3 sequence (DNA): TGTGCCAGCAGTTTCCAAGACAATGGCTACACCTTC. Translated, it gives CASSFQDNGYTF. The complete variable domain, with remaining parts taken from reference TRBV7-8 and TRBJ1-2, reads GAGVSQSPRYKVAKRGQDVALRCDPISGHVSLFWYQQALGQGPEFLTYFQNEAQLDKSGLPSDRFFAERPEGSVSTLKIQRTQQEDSAVYLCASSFQDNGYTFGSGTRLTVV.